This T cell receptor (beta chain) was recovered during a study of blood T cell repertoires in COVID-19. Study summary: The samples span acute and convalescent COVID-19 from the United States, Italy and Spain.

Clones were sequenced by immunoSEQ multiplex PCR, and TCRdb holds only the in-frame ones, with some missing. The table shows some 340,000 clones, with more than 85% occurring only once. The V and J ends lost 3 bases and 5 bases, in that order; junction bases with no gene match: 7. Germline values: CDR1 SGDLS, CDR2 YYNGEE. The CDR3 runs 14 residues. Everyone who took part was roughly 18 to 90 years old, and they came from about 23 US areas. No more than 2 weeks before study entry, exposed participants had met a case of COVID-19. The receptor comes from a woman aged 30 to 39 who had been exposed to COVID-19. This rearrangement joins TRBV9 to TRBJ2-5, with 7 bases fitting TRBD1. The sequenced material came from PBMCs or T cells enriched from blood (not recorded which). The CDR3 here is CASSAGTAQETQYF. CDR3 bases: TGTGCCAGCAGCGCTGGGACAGCCCAGGAGACCCAGTACTTC.